The entry below gives a single T cell receptor beta chain sequence along with its context. What it binds is unknown. Primers: 60 Vbeta forward and 13 Jbeta reverse. Here immunoSEQ multiplex PCR was the method, and the copy in TCRdb shows in-frame clones only, minus some. The data show 120,000 or so clones, approximately 81% seen once. The sample originates from a study of cytomegalovirus exposure and HLA in healthy donors. Findings of the study overall: In a later analysis, parvovirus B19, influenza, CMV and Epstein-Barr virus appeared linked to several top co-occurrence clusters.

The CDR3 is 16 residues long. The specimen sequenced was PBMCs. The TCR comes from a young man in good health and CMV-seropositive. J is TRBJ2-5 and V is TRBV21-1; the tabulated D call, TRBD2, remains unverified against the DNA. TRBV21-1 is a documented pseudogene. The CDR3 coding sequence is TGTGCACATAAAAGGGCTAGCGCGCAGGGAGAAGAGACCCAGTACTTC. Translation: CAHKRASAQGEETQYF.